This T cell receptor beta chain appears in the sequencing data of a study of shared T cell receptors in the human thymus. The CDR3 sequence is 15 residues long. Trimming took 4 bases from V and 1 from J; bases not matched to a gene: 6. Germline assignment: CDR1 LNHDA and CDR2 SQIVND (reference sequence). TCRdb's copy holds only in-frame clones and misses some; the assay was immunoSEQ multiplex PCR. The data contain hundreds of thousands of clones, 75% to 85% of them seen just once; the ten biggest clones take up more than 0.01%. These records were also assigned to another study, of human thymus T cells. That report notes: Corrective surgery for congenital heart defects was being performed on the healthy Finnish infants who were the donors. During corrective heart surgery, resections were taken, and the thymus tissue came from them.

The origin of this receptor is a boy in the first two years of life with a congenital heart defect. The chain recombines TRBV19 with TRBJ1-1; 7 bases align to TRBD1. The sample taken for sequencing was thymocytes. The CDR3 nucleotides read TGTGCCAGTAGTACTCAGACAGGGTCGAACACTGAAGCTTTCTTT. Protein: CASSTQTGSNTEAFF.